Reported below is one TCR beta chain. Germline V gene sequence: CDR1 MDHEN, CDR2 SYDVKM. The CDR3 is 16 amino acids. Trimming pared 6 bases from V and 0 bases from J, leaving 15 bases between. The repertoire was sequenced with immunoSEQ multiplex PCR; TCRdb's copy has only in-frame clones and lacks some. The sample comprises 70,000 to 95,000 clones, 65% to 90% of which are singletons, and 1.5% to 2% rests with the top ten. This sample was taken from a study of OX40 agonist ivuxolimab in advanced cancers. Study information: Given to patients was ivuxolimab, an agonistic anti-OX40 (CD134) antibody. The mean age was approximately 60 years, ranging from 23 to 79, with 82.7% of participants male.

The chain recombines TRBV28 with TRBJ2-1, with TRBD1 as a possible D gene (6 bases). The sequences come from CD4+ or CD8+ T cells sorted from blood, collected in a trial of the OX40 agonist ivuxolimab. This receptor was taken from an adult with an advanced solid tumor such as melanoma, head and neck, liver or kidney cancer. CDR3 coding DNA: TGTGCCAGCAGAAATACCGGGACAAGCTCCTACAATGAGCAGTTCTTC. Translation: CASRNTGTSSYNEQFF.